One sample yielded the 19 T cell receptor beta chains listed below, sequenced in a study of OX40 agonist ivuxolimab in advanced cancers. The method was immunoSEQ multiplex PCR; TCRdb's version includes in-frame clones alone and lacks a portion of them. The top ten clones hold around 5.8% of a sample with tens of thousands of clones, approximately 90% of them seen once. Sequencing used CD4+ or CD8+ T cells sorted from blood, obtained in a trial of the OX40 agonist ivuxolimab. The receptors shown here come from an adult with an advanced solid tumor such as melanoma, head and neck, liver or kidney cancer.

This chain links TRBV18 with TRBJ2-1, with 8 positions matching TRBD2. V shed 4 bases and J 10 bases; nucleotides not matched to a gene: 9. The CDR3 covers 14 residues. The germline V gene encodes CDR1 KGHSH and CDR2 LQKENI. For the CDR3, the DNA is TGTGCCAGCTCACTGACTAGCGAGCTTGTAGAGCAGTTCTTC. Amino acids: CASSLTSELVEQFF.

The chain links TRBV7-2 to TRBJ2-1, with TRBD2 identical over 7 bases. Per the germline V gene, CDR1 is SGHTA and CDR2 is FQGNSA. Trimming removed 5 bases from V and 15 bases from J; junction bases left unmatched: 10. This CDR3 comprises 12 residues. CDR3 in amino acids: CASSPSGDSGFF. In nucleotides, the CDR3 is TGTGCCAGCAGCCCAAGCGGGGATTCAGGGTTCTTC.

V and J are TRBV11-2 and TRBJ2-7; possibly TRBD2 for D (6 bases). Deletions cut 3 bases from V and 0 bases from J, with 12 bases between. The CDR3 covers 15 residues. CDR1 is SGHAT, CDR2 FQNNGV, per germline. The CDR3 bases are TGTGCCAGCAGCTTCCGGGCGGGGAGCTCCTACGAGCAGTACTTC. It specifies CASSFRAGSSYEQYF.

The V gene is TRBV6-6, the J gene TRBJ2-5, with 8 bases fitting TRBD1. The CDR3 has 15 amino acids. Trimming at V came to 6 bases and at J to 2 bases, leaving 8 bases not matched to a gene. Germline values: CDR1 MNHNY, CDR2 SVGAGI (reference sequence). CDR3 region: CASSPGDRRQETQYF. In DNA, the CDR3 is TGTGCCAGCAGCCCCGGGGACAGGCGGCAAGAGACCCAGTACTTC.

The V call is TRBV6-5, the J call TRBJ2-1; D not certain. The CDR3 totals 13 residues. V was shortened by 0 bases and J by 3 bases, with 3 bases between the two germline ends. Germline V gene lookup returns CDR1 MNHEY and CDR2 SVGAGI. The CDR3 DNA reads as TGTGCCAGCAGTTACTCGCGCTACAATGAGCAGTTCTTC. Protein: CASSYSRYNEQFF.

CDR3 region: CASIPGRGAFYGYTF. CDR3 nucleotides: TGTGCCAGCATCCCTGGACGGGGTGCGTTCTATGGCTACACCTTC. This chain uses TRBV6-5 with TRBJ1-2; D gene unclear. This CDR3 spans 15 amino acids. V was trimmed by 7 bases and J by 4 bases, leaving 19 bases between them. Germline CDR1 is MNHEY and CDR2 is SVGAGI.

Here the CDR3 reads CASSYGGTQETQYF. CDR3 sequence (DNA): TGTGCCAGCAGTTACGGTGGCACCCAAGAGACCCAGTACTTC. The rearrangement links TRBV6-5 to TRBJ2-5; D unresolved. Germline CDR1 reads MNHEY; CDR2 reads SVGAGI. This CDR3 contains 14 residues. V lost 2 bases and J 1 base, leaving 8 bases between the germline ends.

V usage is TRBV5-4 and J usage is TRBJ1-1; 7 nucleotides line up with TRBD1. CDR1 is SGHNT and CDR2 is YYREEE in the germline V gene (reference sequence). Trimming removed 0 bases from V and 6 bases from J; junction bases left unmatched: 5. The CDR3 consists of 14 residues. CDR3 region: CASSLARGSAEAFF. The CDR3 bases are TGTGCCAGCAGCTTGGCCAGGGGGAGCGCTGAAGCTTTCTTT.

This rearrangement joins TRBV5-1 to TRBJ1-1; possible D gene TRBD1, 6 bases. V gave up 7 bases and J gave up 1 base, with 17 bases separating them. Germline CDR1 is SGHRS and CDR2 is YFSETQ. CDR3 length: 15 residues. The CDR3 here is CASGALSTGNTEAFF. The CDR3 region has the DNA TGCGCCAGCGGGGCCCTTTCGACAGGGAACACTGAAGCTTTCTTT.

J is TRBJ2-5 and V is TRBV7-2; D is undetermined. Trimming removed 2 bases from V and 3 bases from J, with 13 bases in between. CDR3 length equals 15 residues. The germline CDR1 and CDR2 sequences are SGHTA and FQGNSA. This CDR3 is CASSLRLRMKETQYF. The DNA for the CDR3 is TGTGCCAGCAGCTTAAGGTTGCGGATGAAAGAGACCCAGTACTTC.

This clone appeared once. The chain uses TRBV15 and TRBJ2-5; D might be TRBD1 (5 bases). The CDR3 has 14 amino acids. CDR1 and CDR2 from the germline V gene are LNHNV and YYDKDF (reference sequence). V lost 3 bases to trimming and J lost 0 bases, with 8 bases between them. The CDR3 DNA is TGTGCCACCAGCAGGGGGCTGTACCAAGAGACCCAGTACTTC. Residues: CATSRGLYQETQYF.

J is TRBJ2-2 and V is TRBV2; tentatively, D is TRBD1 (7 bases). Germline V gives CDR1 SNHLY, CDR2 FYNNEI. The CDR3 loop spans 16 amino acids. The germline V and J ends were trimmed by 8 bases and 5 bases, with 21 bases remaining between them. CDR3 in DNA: TGTGCCAGCCTGGAATGGGGGGCAGGGGGGACCGGGGAGCTGTTTTTT. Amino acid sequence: CASLEWGAGGTGELFF. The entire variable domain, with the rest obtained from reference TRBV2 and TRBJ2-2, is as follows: EPEVTQTPSHQVTQMGQEVILRCVPISNHLYFYWYRQILGQKVEFLVSFYNNEISEKSEIFDDQFSVERPDGSNFTLKIRSTKLEDSAMYFCASLEWGAGGTGELFFGEGSRLTVL.

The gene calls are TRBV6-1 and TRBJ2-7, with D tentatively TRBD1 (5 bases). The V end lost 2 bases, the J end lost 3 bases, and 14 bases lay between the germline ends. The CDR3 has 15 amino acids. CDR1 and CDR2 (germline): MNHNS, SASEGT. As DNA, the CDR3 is TGTGCCAGCAGTGAATATTTCCAGGGCCGCTACGAGCAGTACTTC. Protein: CASSEYFQGRYEQYF.

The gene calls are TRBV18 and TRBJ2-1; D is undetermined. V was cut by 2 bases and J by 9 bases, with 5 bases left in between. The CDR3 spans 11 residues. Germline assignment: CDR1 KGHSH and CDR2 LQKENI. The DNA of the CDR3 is TGTGCCAGCTCACCAATGGGTGAGCAGTTCTTC. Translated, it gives CASSPMGEQFF.

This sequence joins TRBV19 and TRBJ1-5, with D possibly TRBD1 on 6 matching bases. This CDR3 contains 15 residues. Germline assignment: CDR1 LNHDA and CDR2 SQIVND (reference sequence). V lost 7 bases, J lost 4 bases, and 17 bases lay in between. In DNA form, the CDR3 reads TGTGCCAGTAAGGCAGGGGTAGCTCGAAATCAGCCCCAGCATTTT. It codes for CASKAGVARNQPQHF.

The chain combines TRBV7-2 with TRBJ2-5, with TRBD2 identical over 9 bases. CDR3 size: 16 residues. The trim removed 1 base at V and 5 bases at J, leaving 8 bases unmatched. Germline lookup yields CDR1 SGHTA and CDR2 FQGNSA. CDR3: CASSLGLAGPQETQYF. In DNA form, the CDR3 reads TGTGCCAGCAGCTTAGGTCTAGCGGGGCCCCAGGAGACCCAGTACTTC. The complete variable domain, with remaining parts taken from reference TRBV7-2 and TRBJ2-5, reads GAGVSQSPSNKVTEKGKDVELRCDPISGHTALYWYRQSLGQGLEFLIYFQGNSAPDKSGLPSDRFSAERTGGSVSTLTIQRTQQEDSAVYLCASSLGLAGPQETQYFGPGTRLLVL.

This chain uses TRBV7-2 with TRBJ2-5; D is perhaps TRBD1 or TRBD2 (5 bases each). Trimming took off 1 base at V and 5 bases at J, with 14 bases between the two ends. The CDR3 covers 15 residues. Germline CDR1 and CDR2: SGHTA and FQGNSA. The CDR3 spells CASSLGGSRTETQYF. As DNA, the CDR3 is TGTGCCAGCAGCTTAGGGGGGAGCCGGACGGAGACCCAGTACTTC.

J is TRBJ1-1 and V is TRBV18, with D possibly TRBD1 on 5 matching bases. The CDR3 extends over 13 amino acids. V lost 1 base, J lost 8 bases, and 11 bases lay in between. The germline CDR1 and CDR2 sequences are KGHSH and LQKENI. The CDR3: CASSPLGAGEAFF. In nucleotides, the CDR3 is TGTGCCAGCTCACCACTTGGGGCCGGAGAAGCTTTCTTT.

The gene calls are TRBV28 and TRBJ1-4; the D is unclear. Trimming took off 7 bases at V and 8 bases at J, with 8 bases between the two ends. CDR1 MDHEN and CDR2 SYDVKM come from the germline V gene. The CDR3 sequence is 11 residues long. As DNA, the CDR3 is TGTGCCAGCACCCCGGGAGAAAAACTGTTTTTT. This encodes CASTPGEKLFF.